The entry below describes one TCR beta chain. Antigen specificity is unknown. TCRdb ran MiXCR on the RT-PCR reads and lists one entry per CDR3 protein. In the table there are about 480,000 distinct CDR3 sequences, roughly 23% of which are singletons. The data are from a study of response to subunit inactivated influenza vaccine. Findings and caveats of the study: Authors suggested that a seasonal influenza vaccination recruits few new T cells each time.

CDR1 is DFQATT and CDR2 is SNEGSKA in the germline V gene (reference sequence). V was pared by 4 bases and J by 8 bases, with 5 bases of the junction left unmatched. CDR3 size: 14 residues. The chain is built from TRBV20-1 and TRBJ2-1; 13 nucleotides align to TRBD2. Sequencing was performed on CD4+ T cells sorted from PBMCs, taken less than 6 days after vaccination. The clonotype was recovered from a man over 45 who received an inactivated influenza vaccine. CDR3 protein: CSAKGLAGNDEQFF. The CDR3 DNA reads as TGCAGTGCTAAGGGACTAGCGGGAAACGATGAGCAGTTCTTC.